The sequence of this T cell receptor (beta chain) was determined in a study of molecular identifiers for immune sequencing clone quantification. Findings and caveats of the study: More than 97% of effector molecules, versus under 1% of naive-cell molecules, belonged to clones above 20 RNA copies.

MiXCR was run by TCRdb on the PCR reads, yielding one entry per CDR3 protein. The sample yields 75,000 to 100,000 distinct CDR3 sequences, around 20% seen once. As for this clonotype: Its target is unknown. The junction does not match germline at one end; this may be a read error.

CDR1 and CDR2 from the germline V gene are SNHLY and FYNNEI. The length of the CDR3 is 16 residues. The origin of this receptor is a human donor in good health. Some libraries in this study had Jurkat cell RNA spiked in. The specimen was naive CD8+ T cells from blood, with Jurkat cell RNA spiked in. Subset of the sample: FACS-sorted CD8+CD4-CCR7+CD45RA+ naive T cells. This sequence joins TRBV2 and TRBJ1-2; D is unclear. CDR3: CASGESSVTGLYGYTF. For the CDR3, the DNA is TGTGCCAGCGGTGAATCTTCCGTCACCGGATTATATGGCTACACCTTC.